The 18 T cell receptor beta chains below come from one sample, sequenced in a study of cytotoxic CD8 clonotypes in ibrutinib-treated CLL. Profiling relied on immunoSEQ multiplex PCR, and the TCRdb table lists in-frame clones only, not all of them. This sample has 150,000 or so clones, with about 80% found just once. The specimen was PBMCs, collected after 12 months of ibrutinib treatment. These receptors all come from a human donor with chronic lymphocytic leukemia.

V usage is TRBV7-2 and J usage is TRBJ2-5; D is unresolved. The germline V and J ends were trimmed by 3 bases and 2 bases, with 13 bases remaining between them. The CDR3 consists of 15 residues. Per the germline V gene, CDR1 is SGHTA and CDR2 is FQGNSA. CDR3 amino acids: CASSLVLAEQETQYF. The CDR3 DNA reads as TGTGCCAGCAGCTTGGTTCTTGCGGAGCAAGAGACCCAGTACTTC.

This clone was observed a handful of times. The chain employs TRBV7-7 and TRBJ2-7; 10 positions agree with TRBD2. The CDR3 has 15 amino acids. CDR1 and CDR2 (germline): SSHAT, FNYEAQ (reference sequence). The V gene end was trimmed by 1 base and the J gene end by 2 bases; junction bases not matched to a gene: 2. The DNA for the CDR3 is TGTGCCAGCAGCTTAGATACTAGCGGGGCCTACGAGCAGTACTTC. Residues: CASSLDTSGAYEQYF.

V gene TRBV4-3 combines with J gene TRBJ2-1; TRBD2 agrees at 7 bases. The V gene end was trimmed by 0 bases and the J gene end by 6 bases; junction bases not matched to a gene: 8. The CDR3 extends over 16 amino acids. Germline lookup yields CDR1 LGHNA and CDR2 YSLEER. The CDR3 nucleotides are TGCGCCAGCAGCCAAGATCGTGGGAGGGCGTTCAATGAGCAGTTCTTC. This gives the protein CASSQDRGRAFNEQFF.

CDR3 protein: CASSLILASTDTQYF. CDR3 nucleotides: TGTGCCAGCAGCTTAATTCTAGCGAGCACAGATACGCAGTATTTT. The chain carries TRBV7-3 and TRBJ2-3; maybe TRBD2 (6 bases). Germline values: CDR1 SGHTA, CDR2 FQGTGA. V gave up 1 base and J gave up 0 bases, with 8 bases separating them. The CDR3 consists of 15 residues.

The rearrangement uses TRBV10-2 and TRBJ2-1; D is possibly TRBD2 (7 bases). Germline V gene lookup returns CDR1 WSHSY and CDR2 SAAADI. This CDR3 comprises 14 residues. The ends were cut back, 11 bases at V and 4 bases at J, with 18 bases in the middle. CDR3 residues: CACRGAGPYNEQFF. CDR3 DNA sequence: TGCGCCTGCCGGGGGGCGGGGCCGTACAATGAGCAGTTCTTC.

The V call is TRBV9, the J call TRBJ2-1, with 12 bases fitting TRBD2. The CDR3 spans 15 residues. From germline, CDR1 is SGDLS and CDR2 YYNGEE. With 4 bases clipped from V and 10 bases from J, the junction kept 9 bases outside the gene matches. CDR3 protein: CASSYRLAGVGEQFF. Written as DNA, the CDR3 is TGTGCCAGCAGCTACAGACTAGCGGGAGTCGGGGAGCAGTTCTTC.

V gene TRBV27 combines with J gene TRBJ1-3; D is ambiguous. V lost 5 bases, J lost 2 bases, and 16 bases lay in between. The CDR3 is made up of 16 amino acids. Germline loops: CDR1 MNHEY, CDR2 SMNVEV (reference sequence). CDR3 bases: TGTGCCAGCAGTGAGGGCGGAGCCCACCCTGGAAACACCATATATTTT. It translates to CASSEGGAHPGNTIYF.

As DNA, the CDR3 is TGTGCCAGCAGCCGTAGCGGGAGGGCGGGCGCAGATACGCAGTATTTT. It is translated as CASSRSGRAGADTQYF. This chain joins TRBV4-2 and TRBJ2-3, with 11 bases matching TRBD2. Germline CDR1 and CDR2: LGHNA and YNFKEQ. V shed 4 bases and J 4 bases; nucleotides not matched to a gene: 7. The CDR3 totals 16 residues.

The chain links TRBV6-4 to TRBJ1-2; maybe TRBD1 (6 bases). Per germline, CDR1 MRHNA and CDR2 SNTAGT. This CDR3 is built from 14 residues. Trimming cost V 3 bases and J 4 bases, with 12 bases left between them. For the CDR3, the DNA is TGTGCCAGCAGTGAATTCGGGGGCACCTATGGCTACACCTTC. Translating it yields CASSEFGGTYGYTF.

The chain carries TRBV18 and TRBJ2-1, with D tentatively TRBD2 (5 bases). The germline V gene has CDR1 KGHSH and CDR2 LQKENI. V lost 3 bases to trimming and J lost 5 bases, with 14 bases between them. The CDR3 length is 15 residues. The CDR3 DNA follows: TGTGCCAGCTCACCGACTATAGGCGGAAACAATGAGCAGTTCTTC. Protein: CASSPTIGGNNEQFF.

This chain uses TRBV7-9 with TRBJ1-1; D might be TRBD1 (5 bases). The CDR3 spans 15 residues. CDR1 is SEHNR and CDR2 is FQNEAQ in the germline V gene (reference sequence). V lost 1 base and J lost 4, with 13 bases in between. CDR3 DNA: TGTGCCAGCAGCTTAGGTGGGATTGGGGGCACTGAAGCTTTCTTT. This gives the protein CASSLGGIGGTEAFF.

The chain recombines TRBV7-2 with TRBJ1-2, with 7 bases lining up with TRBD1. V lost 1 base to trimming and J lost 3 bases; unmatched junction nucleotides: 5. The CDR3 spans 15 residues. Germline assignment: CDR1 SGHTA and CDR2 FQGNSA. The CDR3 bases are TGTGCCAGCAGCTTAGAACAGGGGTTTGACTATGGCTACACCTTC. This encodes CASSLEQGFDYGYTF.

This clone appeared a few times. The rearrangement links TRBV9 to TRBJ2-7, with D maybe TRBD1 (5 bases). Germline V gene data show CDR1 as SGDLS and CDR2 as YYNGEE. The CDR3 spans 15 residues. The ends were cut back, 0 bases at V and 0 bases at J, with 10 bases in the middle. The CDR3 reads CASSVAPTASYEQYF. CDR3 DNA sequence: TGTGCCAGCAGCGTAGCTCCGACAGCCTCCTACGAGCAGTACTTC.

The rearrangement joins TRBV4-3 to TRBJ1-1; D unclear. V was clipped by 1 base and J by 7 bases, with 10 bases between them. Looked up from germline, CDR1 is LGHNA and CDR2 is YSLEER. The length of the CDR3 is 13 residues. The CDR3 DNA reads as TGCGCCAGCAGCCAAGGGGCAGTAGGTGAAGCTTTCTTT. Residues: CASSQGAVGEAFF.

The chain employs TRBV4-2 and TRBJ2-7; 10 bases fit TRBD2. CDR3 size: 15 residues. Germline assignment: CDR1 LGHNA and CDR2 YNFKEQ. V shed 4 bases and J 0 bases; nucleotides not matched to a gene: 3. DNA for the CDR3: TGTGCCAGCAGCCCAACTAGCGGGGTCTCCTACGAGCAGTACTTC. Residues: CASSPTSGVSYEQYF.

This clone came up a few times. The chain has TRBV6-4 and TRBJ2-7; 8 positions match TRBD1. Germline V gene data show CDR1 as MRHNA and CDR2 as SNTAGT. The CDR3 runs to 15 residues. V dropped 5 bases and J dropped 4; count of bases not matched to a gene: 10. CDR3 sequence (DNA): TGTGCCAGCAGTTCCGGGACAGGCGTCCCTTACGAGCAGTACTTC. This gives the protein CASSSGTGVPYEQYF.

The chain combines TRBV11-2 with TRBJ1-1, with a possible D match to TRBD1 (6 bases). The V gene lost 4 bases and the J gene lost 2 bases, with 14 bases spanning the gap. Per germline, CDR1 SGHAT and CDR2 FQNNGV. This CDR3 contains 15 residues. The CDR3 DNA follows: TGTGCCAGCAGCTCCCCACCGACAGGAAACACTGAAGCTTTCTTT. This translates into CASSSPPTGNTEAFF.

The rearrangement uses TRBV29-1 and TRBJ1-2, with 9 bases identical to TRBD1. This CDR3 is 15 amino acids long. The V gene's germline CDR1 is SQVTM and CDR2 ANQGSEA. V lost 3 bases, J lost 8 bases, and 13 bases stayed unmatched. CDR3 in DNA: TGCAGCGTTGAGTTTGCGGGACAGGGCCCCCTAGGCTACACCTTC. Protein sequence: CSVEFAGQGPLGYTF.